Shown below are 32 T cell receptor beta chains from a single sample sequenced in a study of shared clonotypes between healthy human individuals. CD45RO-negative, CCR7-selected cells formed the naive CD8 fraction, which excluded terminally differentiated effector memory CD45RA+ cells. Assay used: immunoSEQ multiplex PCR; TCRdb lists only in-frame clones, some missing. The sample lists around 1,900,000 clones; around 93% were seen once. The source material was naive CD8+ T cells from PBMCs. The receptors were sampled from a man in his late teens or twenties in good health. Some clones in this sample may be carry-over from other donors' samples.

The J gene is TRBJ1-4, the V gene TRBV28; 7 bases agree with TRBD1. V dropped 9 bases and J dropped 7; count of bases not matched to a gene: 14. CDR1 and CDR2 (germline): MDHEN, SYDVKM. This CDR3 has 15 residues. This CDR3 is CASRNQGGVREKLFF. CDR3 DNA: TGTGCCAGTAGAAACCAGGGGGGCGTTCGTGAAAAACTGTTTTTT.

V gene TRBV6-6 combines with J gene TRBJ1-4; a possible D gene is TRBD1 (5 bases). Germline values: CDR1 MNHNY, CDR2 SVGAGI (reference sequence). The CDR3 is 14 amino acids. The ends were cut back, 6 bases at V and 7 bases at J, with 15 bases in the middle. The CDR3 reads CASSYGAQLEKLFF. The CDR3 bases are TGTGCCAGCAGCTATGGGGCACAGCTTGAAAAACTGTTTTTT.

In DNA form, the CDR3 reads TGTGCCAGCAGCCCGCTGCTGGAGAATGAGCAGTTCTTC. It codes for CASSPLLENEQFF. The V gene is TRBV9, the J gene TRBJ2-1; D not resolved. Germline V CDR1 and CDR2: SGDLS, YYNGEE. The CDR3 spans 13 residues. The V end was cut by 4 bases, the J end by 7 bases, with 12 bases between. Full variable domain (remainder filled in from reference TRBV9 and TRBJ2-1): DSGVTQTPKHLITATGQRVTLRCSPRSGDLSVYWYQQSLDQGLQFLIQYYNGEERAKGNILERFSAQQFPDLHSELNLSSLELGDSALYFCASSPLLENEQFFGPGTRLTVL.

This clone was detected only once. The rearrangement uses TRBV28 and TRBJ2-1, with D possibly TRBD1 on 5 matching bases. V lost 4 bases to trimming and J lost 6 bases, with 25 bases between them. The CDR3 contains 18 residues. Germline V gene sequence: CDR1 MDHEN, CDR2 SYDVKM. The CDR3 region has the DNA TGTGCCAGCAGTTCCGCTAAAATTAGGGGAAGTGCCTTCAATGAGCAGTTCTTC. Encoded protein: CASSSAKIRGSAFNEQFF. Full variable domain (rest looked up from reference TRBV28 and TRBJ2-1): DVKVTQSSRYLVKRTGEKVFLECVQDMDHENMFWYRQDPGLGLRLIYFSYDVKMKEKGDIPEGYSVSREKKERFSLILESASTNQTSMYLCASSSAKIRGSAFNEQFFGPGTRLTVL.

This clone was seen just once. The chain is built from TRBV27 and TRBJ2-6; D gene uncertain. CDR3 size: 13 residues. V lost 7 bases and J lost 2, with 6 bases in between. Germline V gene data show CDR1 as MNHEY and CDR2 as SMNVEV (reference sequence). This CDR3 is CASMVAGANVLTF. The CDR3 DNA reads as TGTGCCAGCATGGTTGCTGGGGCCAACGTCCTGACTTTC.

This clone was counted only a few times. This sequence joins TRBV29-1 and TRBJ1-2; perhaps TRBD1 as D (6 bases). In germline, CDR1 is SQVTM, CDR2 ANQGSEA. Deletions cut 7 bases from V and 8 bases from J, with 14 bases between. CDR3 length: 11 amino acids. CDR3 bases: TGCAGCGCTAAGACAGGAGACGGCTACACCTTC. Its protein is CSAKTGDGYTF.

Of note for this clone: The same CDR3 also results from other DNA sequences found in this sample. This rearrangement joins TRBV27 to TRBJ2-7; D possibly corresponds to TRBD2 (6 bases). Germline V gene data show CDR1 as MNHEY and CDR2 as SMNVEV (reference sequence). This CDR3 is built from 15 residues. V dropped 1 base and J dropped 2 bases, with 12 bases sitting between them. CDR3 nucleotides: TGTGCCAGCAGTTTATGGGCGGGAAGGACCTACGAGCAGTACTTC. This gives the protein CASSLWAGRTYEQYF.

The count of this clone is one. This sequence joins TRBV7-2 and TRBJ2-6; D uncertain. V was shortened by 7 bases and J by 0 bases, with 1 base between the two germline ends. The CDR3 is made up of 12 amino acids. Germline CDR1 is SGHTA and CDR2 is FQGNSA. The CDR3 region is CASTSGANVLTF. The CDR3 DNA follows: TGTGCCAGCACCTCTGGGGCCAACGTCCTGACTTTC.

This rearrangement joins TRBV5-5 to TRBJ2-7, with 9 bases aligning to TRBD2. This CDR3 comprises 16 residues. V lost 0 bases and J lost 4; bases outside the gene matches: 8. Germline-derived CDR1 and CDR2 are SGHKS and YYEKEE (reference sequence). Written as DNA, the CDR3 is TGTGCCAGCAGCTTGGAGACGCGGGAGGGCCCATACGAGCAGTACTTC. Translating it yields CASSLETREGPYEQYF.

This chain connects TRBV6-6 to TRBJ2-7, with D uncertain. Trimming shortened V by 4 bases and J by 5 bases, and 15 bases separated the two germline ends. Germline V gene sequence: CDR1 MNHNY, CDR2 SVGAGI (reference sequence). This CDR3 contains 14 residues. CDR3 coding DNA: TGTGCCAGCAGTTCGGAGTTCAGCAGGCACGAGCAGTACTTC. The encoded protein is CASSSEFSRHEQYF.

The CDR3 region is CASSYSRSSSYNEQFF. Written as DNA, the CDR3 is TGTGCCAGCAGTTACTCGAGGTCCTCATCCTACAATGAGCAGTTCTTC. The rearrangement uses TRBV6-5 and TRBJ2-1; no firm D call. Trimming pared 0 bases from V and 1 base from J, leaving 10 bases between. There are 16 residues in the CDR3. Germline CDR1 is MNHEY and CDR2 is SVGAGI.

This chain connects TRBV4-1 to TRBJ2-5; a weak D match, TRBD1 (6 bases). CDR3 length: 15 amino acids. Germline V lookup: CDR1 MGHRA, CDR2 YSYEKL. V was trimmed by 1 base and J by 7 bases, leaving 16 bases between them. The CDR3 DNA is TGCGCCAGCAGCCAAGTTAGGGGGACAACGCGGACCCAGTACTTC. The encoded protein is CASSQVRGTTRTQYF.

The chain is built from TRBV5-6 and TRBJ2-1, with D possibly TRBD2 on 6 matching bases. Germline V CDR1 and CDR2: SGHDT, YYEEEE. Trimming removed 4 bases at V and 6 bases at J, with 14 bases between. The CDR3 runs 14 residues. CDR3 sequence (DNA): TGTGCCAGCAGCCATGGAGGGGCGACCAATGAGCAGTTCTTC. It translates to CASSHGGATNEQFF.

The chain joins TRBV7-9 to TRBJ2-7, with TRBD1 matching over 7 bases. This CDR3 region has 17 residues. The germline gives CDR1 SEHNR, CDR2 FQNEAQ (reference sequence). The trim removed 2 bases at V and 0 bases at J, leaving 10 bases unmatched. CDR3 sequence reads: CASSLFFRDRDSYEQYF. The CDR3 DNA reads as TGTGCCAGCAGCTTATTCTTTCGTGACAGGGACTCCTACGAGCAGTACTTC.

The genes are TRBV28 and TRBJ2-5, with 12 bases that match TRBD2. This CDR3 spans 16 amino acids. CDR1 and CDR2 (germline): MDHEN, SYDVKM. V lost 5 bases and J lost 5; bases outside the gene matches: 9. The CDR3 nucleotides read TGTGCCAGCAGTCGACTAGCGGGAGTGACGTCGGAGACCCAGTACTTC. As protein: CASSRLAGVTSETQYF.

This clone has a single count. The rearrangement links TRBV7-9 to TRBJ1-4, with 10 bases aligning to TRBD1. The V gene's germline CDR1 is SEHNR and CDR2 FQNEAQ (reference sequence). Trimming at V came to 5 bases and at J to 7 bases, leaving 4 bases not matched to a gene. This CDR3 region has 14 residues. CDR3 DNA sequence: TGTGCCAGCAGCGTGGACAGGGGGATTGAAAAACTGTTTTTT. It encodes CASSVDRGIEKLFF.

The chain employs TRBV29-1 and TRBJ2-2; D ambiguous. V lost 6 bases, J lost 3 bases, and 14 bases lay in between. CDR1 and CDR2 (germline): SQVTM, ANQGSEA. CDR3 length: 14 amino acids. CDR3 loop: CSVTGWPYTGELFF. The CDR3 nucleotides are TGCAGCGTCACCGGTTGGCCCTACACCGGGGAGCTGTTTTTT.

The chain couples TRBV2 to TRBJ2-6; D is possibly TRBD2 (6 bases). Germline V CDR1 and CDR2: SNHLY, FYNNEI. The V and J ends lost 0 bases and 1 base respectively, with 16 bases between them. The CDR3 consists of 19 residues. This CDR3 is CASSEAGRGRVSGANVLTF. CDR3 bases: TGTGCCAGCAGTGAAGCCGGGCGGGGCAGGGTATCTGGGGCCAACGTCCTGACTTTC.

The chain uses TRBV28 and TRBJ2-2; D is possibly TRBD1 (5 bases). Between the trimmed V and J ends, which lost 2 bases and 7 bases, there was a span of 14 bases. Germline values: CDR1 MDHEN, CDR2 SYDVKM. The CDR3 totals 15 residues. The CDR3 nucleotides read TGTGCCAGCAGTTTAGGCCAGGGATTGGGCGGGGAGCTGTTTTTT. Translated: CASSLGQGLGGELFF.

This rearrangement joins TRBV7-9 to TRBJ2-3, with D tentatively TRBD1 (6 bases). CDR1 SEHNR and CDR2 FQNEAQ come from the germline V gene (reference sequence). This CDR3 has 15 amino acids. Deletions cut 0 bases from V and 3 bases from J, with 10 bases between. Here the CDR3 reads CASSLAQGRTDTQYF. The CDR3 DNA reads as TGTGCCAGCAGCTTAGCTCAGGGGCGGACAGATACGCAGTATTTT.

The CDR3 DNA reads as TGTGCCAGCAGACTCGACACCGGGGAGCTGTTTTTT. Its translation: CASRLDTGELFF. The chain couples TRBV6-5 to TRBJ2-2; D is ambiguous. Germline-derived CDR1 and CDR2 are MNHEY and SVGAGI. With 6 bases removed from V and 3 bases from J, the gap between germline ends came to 5 bases. The CDR3 has 12 residues.

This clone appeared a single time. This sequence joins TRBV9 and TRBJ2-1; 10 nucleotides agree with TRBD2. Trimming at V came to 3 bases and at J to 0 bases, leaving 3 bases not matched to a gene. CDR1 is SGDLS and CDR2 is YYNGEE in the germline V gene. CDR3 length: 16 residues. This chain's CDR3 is CASSAGLAASYNEQFF. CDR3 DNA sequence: TGTGCCAGCAGCGCCGGACTAGCGGCCTCCTACAATGAGCAGTTCTTC.

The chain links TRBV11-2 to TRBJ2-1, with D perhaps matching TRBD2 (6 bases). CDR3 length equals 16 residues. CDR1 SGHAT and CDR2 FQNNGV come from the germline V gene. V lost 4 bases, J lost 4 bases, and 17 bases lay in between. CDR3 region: CASSSVLAQPYNEQFF. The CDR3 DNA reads TGTGCCAGCAGCTCGGTACTAGCTCAACCGTACAATGAGCAGTTCTTC. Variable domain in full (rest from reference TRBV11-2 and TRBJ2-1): EAGVAQSPRYKIIEKRQSVAFWCNPISGHATLYWYQQILGQGPKLLIQFQNNGVVDDSQLPKDRFSAERLKGVDSTLKIQPAKLEDSAVYLCASSSVLAQPYNEQFFGPGTRLTVL.

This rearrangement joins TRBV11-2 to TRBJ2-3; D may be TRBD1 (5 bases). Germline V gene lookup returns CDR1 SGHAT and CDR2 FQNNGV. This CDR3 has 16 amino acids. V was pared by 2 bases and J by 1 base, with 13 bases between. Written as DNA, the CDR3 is TGTGCCAGCAGCTTATACCCCGACAGCGGCACAGATACGCAGTATTTT. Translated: CASSLYPDSGTDTQYF.

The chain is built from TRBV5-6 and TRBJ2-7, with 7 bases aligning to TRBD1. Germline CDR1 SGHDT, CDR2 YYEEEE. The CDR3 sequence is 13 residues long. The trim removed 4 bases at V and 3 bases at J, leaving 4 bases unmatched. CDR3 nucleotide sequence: TGTGCCAGCAGCCACGGGGACAGCTACGAGCAGTACTTC. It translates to CASSHGDSYEQYF.

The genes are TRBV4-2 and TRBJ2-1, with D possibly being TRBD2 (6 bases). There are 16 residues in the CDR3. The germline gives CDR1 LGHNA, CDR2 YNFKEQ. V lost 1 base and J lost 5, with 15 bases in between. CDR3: CASSQGSSSDNNEQFF. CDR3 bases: TGTGCCAGCAGCCAAGGGAGTTCTAGCGACAACAATGAGCAGTTCTTC.

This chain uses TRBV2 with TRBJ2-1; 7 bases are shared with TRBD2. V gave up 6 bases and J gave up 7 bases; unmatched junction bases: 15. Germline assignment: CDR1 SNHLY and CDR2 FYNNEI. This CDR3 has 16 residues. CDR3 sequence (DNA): TGTGCCAGCAGCTGGGAGGGACTATACCAGGGAAATGAGCAGTTCTTC. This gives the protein CASSWEGLYQGNEQFF. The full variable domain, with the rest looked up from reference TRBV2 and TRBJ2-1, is EPEVTQTPSHQVTQMGQEVILRCVPISNHLYFYWYRQILGQKVEFLVSFYNNEISEKSEIFDDQFSVERPDGSNFTLKIRSTKLEDSAMYFCASSWEGLYQGNEQFFGPGTRLTVL.

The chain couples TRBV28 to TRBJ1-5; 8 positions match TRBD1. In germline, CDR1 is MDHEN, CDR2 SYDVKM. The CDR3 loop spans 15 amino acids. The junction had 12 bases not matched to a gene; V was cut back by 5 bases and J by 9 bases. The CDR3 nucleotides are TGTGCCAGCAGTCCGAGGACAGGGCGGGGGGGGCCCCAGCATTTT. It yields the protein CASSPRTGRGGPQHF.

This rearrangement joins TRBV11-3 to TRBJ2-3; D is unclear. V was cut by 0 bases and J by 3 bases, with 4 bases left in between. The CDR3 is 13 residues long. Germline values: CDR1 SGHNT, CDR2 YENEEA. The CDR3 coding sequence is TGTGCCAGCAGCTTAGAGGGGACAGATACGCAGTATTTT. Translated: CASSLEGTDTQYF.

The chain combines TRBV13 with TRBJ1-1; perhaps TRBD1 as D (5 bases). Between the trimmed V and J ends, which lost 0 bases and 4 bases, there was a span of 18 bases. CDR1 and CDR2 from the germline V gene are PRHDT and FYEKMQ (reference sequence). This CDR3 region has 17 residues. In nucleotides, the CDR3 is TGTGCCAGCAGCTTAGGGCCTCCGGGACGCGGGACCACTGAAGCTTTCTTT. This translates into CASSLGPPGRGTTEAFF.

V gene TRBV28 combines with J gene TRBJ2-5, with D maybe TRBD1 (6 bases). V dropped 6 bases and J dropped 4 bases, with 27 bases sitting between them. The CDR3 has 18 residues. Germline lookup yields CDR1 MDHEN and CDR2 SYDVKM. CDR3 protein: CASRQRDTARPWGETQYF. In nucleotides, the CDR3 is TGTGCCAGCAGACAACGGGACACCGCACGACCATGGGGAGAGACCCAGTACTTC. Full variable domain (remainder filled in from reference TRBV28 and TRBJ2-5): DVKVTQSSRYLVKRTGEKVFLECVQDMDHENMFWYRQDPGLGLRLIYFSYDVKMKEKGDIPEGYSVSREKKERFSLILESASTNQTSMYLCASRQRDTARPWGETQYFGPGTRLLVL.

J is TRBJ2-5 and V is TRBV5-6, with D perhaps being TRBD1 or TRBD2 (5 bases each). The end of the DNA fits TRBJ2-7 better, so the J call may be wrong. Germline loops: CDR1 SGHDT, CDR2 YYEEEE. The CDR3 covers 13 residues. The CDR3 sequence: CASSSLGVYEQYF. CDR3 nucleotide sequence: TGTGCCAGCAGCTCACTAGGGGTCTACGAGCAGTACTTC.